The rows below give T cell receptor beta chains drawn from one sample of a study of OX40 agonist ivuxolimab in advanced cancers. The repertoire was sequenced with immunoSEQ multiplex PCR; TCRdb's copy has only in-frame clones and lacks some. This table holds about 76,000 clones, over 80% found once. This sample comprised CD4+ or CD8+ T cells sorted from blood, obtained in a trial of the OX40 agonist ivuxolimab. All receptors derive from an adult with an advanced solid tumor such as melanoma, head and neck, liver or kidney cancer. Both conserved end residues are part of each CDR3. Fields, in order: clone size, V gene, J gene, D gene, CDR3 protein, CDR3 DNA. The D gene is left open where the match is weak. Where a row states a size, it is once, few, many or the class of an expanded clone; other rows omit it.

>-|TRBV4-1|TRBJ1-1|TRBD1
CASSQATGEAFF
TGCGCCAGCAGCCAGGCGACAGGGGAAGCTTTCTTT
>-|TRBV5-1|TRBJ2-7|-
CASSLQNTGQPYEQYF
TGCGCCAGCAGCTTGCAAAACACAGGGCAACCCTACGAGCAGTACTTC
>-|TRBV30|TRBJ2-7|TRBD1
CAWSVLGRGLDEQYF
TGTGCCTGGAGTGTACTCGGCAGGGGGCTCGACGAGCAGTACTTC
>-|TRBV2|TRBJ2-3|-
CASRPAGTSTDTQYF
TGTGCCAGCAGGCCGGCGGGGACTAGCACAGATACGCAGTATTTT
>-|TRBV7-8|TRBJ1-1|TRBD1
CASSGRQGLEAFF
TGTGCCAGCAGCGGTAGACAGGGGCTTGAGGCTTTCTTT
>-|TRBV6-1|TRBJ2-2|TRBD1
CASSNRGDTGELFF
TGTGCCAGCAGCAACAGGGGGGACACCGGGGAGCTGTTTTTT
>-|TRBV30|TRBJ2-2|-
CAWSRDSNTGELFF
TGTGCCTGGAGTAGGGACTCGAACACCGGGGAGCTGTTTTTT
>-|TRBV10-3|TRBJ2-2|TRBD1
CAISESGTVNTGELFF
TGTGCCATCAGTGAGTCCGGGACAGTGAACACCGGGGAGCTGTTTTTT
>-|TRBV2|TRBJ1-2|TRBD1
CASATGISGYTF
TGTGCCAGTGCGACAGGGATCTCTGGCTACACCTTC
>-|TRBV5-4|TRBJ1-1|-
CASSLVLNTEAFF
TGTGCCAGCAGCTTGGTGCTGAACACTGAAGCTTTCTTT
>-|TRBV4-2|TRBJ2-3|-
CASSQVMSTDTQYF
TGTGCCAGCAGCCAAGTTATGAGCACAGATACGCAGTATTTT
>-|TRBV6-5|TRBJ2-7|-
CATLRGMGEQYF
TGTGCCACCCTACGAGGGATGGGCGAGCAGTACTTC
>-|TRBV6-1|TRBJ2-5|TRBD1
CASRGTGATRPQYF
TGTGCCAGCAGGGGGACAGGGGCCACGAGGCCCCAGTACTTC
>once|TRBV18|TRBJ2-7|-
CASSPGGLDYEQYF
TGTGCCAGCTCACCAGGCGGGTTAGACTACGAGCAGTACTTC
>-|TRBV30|TRBJ1-1|-
CAWSLGRGTEAFF
TGTGCCTGGAGTTTGGGTAGGGGCACTGAAGCTTTCTTT
>-|TRBV5-1|TRBJ2-5|-
CASSLGPPAETQYF
TGCGCCAGCAGCTTGGGTCCCCCGGCGGAGACCCAGTACTTC
>-|TRBV13|TRBJ2-7|-
CASSLGSTEYEQYF
TGTGCCAGCAGCTTAGGCAGTACAGAGTACGAGCAGTACTTC
>-|TRBV7-8|TRBJ1-2|TRBD1
CASSLRQGLNYGYTF
TGTGCCAGCAGCCTGAGACAGGGTCTTAACTATGGCTACACCTTC
>-|TRBV29-1|TRBJ1-2|-
CSVDLTGYGYTF
TGCAGCGTTGACTTAACAGGGTATGGCTACACCTTC
>many|TRBV7-3|TRBJ1-6|-
CASSFYPGLNSPLHF
TGTGCCAGCAGCTTCTATCCGGGGTTGAATTCACCCCTCCACTTT
>-|TRBV6-5|TRBJ1-2|TRBD1
CASTTGDYGYTF
TGTGCCAGCACCACAGGGGACTATGGCTACACCTTC
>-|TRBV5-1|TRBJ2-3|TRBD2
CASSSASGSGTDTQYF
TGCGCCAGCAGCTCCGCTAGCGGGAGTGGGACAGATACGCAGTATTTT
>-|TRBV5-4|TRBJ2-3|-
CASSPPPTWAGLDTQYF
TGTGCCAGCAGCCCACCCCCTACTTGGGCTGGGTTGGATACGCAGTATTTT
>-|TRBV7-3|TRBJ2-3|-
CASSSNAADTQYF
TGTGCCAGCAGCTCTAACGCGGCAGATACGCAGTATTTT
>-|TRBV4-2|TRBJ1-4|-
CASSQPRGGEKLFF
TGTGCCAGCAGCCAACCTCGGGGGGGCGAGAAACTGTTTTTT
>once|TRBV5-1|TRBJ1-4|-
CASSLEVKAPNEKLFF
TGCGCCAGCAGCTTGGAAGTTAAGGCGCCAAATGAAAAACTGTTTTTT
>-|TRBV28|TRBJ1-1|-
CASSATGYTEAFF
TGTGCCAGCAGTGCCACAGGGTACACTGAAGCTTTCTTT